This TCR beta chain stems from a study of control samples from healthy donors and cancer patients (dated by TCRdb to between 2020 and 2021). The library was produced with the immunoSEQ multiplex PCR assay. This is the immuneACCESS table as TCRdb keeps it, with only in-frame sequences that have V and J called. A part of the clones is gone; compared with another copy, unresolved V genes explain less than half, and the rest is unexplained. For this sample there are roughly 150,000 clones; 70% to 90% appear just once. Of the sample, under 2% falls within the top ten clones. The germline V gene (reference sequence) gives CDR1 as LGHDT and CDR2 as YNNKEL. Inclusive of the bounding cysteine and phenylalanine, the CDR3 is 14 residues long. Solely the CDR3 DNA is kept, with 42 bases framed from the first base. Trimming at the junction amounts to 0 bases on V and 4 bases on J, and the germline ends lie 7 bases apart.

About this clone: The antigen it recognizes is unknown. Per-base quality was not reported, and no clone a single base away is much larger than it.

Sequenced input: blood. In this chain, TRBV3-1 (or the pseudogene TRBV3-2) is recombined with TRBJ1-3; too little of a D gene remains to name it. This TCR came from a man younger than 30 in good health. The sequenced DNA: TGTGCCAGCAGCCAAGATGACGTCGGAAACACCATATATTTT. Its product reads: CASSQDDVGNTIYF.